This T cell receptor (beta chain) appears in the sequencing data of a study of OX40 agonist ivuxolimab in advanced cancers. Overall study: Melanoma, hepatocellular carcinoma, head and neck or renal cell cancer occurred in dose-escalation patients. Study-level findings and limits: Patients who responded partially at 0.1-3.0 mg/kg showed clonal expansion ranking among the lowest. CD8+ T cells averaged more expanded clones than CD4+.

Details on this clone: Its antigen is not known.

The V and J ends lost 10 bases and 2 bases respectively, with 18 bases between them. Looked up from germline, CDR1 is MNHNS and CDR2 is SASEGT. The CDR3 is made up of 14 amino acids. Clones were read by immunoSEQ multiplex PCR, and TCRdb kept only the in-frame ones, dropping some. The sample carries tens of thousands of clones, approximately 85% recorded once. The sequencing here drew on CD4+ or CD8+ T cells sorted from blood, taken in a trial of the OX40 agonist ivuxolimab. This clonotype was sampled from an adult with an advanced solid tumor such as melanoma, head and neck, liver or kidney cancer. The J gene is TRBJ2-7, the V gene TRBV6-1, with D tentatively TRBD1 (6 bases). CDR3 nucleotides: TGTGCCACCAGGGTGTACCGGACAGCCTACGAGCAGTACTTC. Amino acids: CATRVYRTAYEQYF.